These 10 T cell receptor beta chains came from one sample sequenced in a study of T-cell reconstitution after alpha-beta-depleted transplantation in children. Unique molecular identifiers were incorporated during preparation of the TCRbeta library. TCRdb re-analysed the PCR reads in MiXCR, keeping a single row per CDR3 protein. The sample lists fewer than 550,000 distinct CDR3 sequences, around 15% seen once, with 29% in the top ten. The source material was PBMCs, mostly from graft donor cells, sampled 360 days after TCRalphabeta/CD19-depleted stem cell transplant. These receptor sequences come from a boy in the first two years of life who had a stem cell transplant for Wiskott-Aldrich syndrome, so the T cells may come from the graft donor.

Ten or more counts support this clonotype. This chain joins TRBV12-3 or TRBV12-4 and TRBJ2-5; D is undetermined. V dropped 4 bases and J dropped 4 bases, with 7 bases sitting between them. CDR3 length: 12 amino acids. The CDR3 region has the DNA TGTGCCAGCAGTTCTTGGGGAGAGACCCAGTACTTC. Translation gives CASSSWGETQYF.

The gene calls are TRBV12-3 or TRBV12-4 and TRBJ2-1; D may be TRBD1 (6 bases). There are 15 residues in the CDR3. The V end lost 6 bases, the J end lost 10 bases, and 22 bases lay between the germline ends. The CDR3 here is CASSLTIRGTGEQFF. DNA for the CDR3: TGTGCCAGCAGCCTTACTATTAGGGGGACGGGAGAGCAGTTCTTC.

The CDR3 coding sequence is TGTGCCAGCAGCCTCAAGGACGGTCCCTACGAGCAGTACTTC. This sequence encodes CASSLKDGPYEQYF. The rearrangement uses TRBV7-9 and TRBJ2-7; D not resolved. CDR3 size: 14 residues. V was clipped by 5 bases and J by 2 bases, with 13 bases between them. CDR1 SEHNR and CDR2 FQNEAQ come from the germline V gene (reference sequence).

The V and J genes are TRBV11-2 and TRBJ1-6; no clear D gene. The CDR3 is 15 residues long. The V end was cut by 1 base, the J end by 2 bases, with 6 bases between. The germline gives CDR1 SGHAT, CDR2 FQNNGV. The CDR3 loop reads CASSLVSAYNSPLHF. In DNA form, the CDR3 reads TGTGCCAGCAGCTTAGTGTCGGCCTATAATTCACCCCTCCACTTT.

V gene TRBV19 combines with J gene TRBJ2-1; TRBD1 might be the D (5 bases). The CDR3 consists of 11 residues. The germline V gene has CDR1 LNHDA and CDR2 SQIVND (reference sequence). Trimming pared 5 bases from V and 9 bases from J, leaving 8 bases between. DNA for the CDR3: TGTGCCAGTAGTGCCAGGGTTGAGCAGTTCTTC. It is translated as CASSARVEQFF.

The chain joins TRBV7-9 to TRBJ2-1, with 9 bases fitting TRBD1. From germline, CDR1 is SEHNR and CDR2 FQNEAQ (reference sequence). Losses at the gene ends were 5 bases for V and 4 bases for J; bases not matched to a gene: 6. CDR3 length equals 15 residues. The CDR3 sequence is CASSRRDRVYNEQFF. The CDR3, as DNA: TGTGCCAGCAGCCGCCGGGACAGGGTATACAATGAGCAGTTCTTC. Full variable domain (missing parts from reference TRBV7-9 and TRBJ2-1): DTGVSQNPRHKITKRGQNVTFRCDPISEHNRLYWYRQTLGQGPEFLTYFQNEAQLEKSRLLSDRFSAERPKGSFSTLEIQRTEQGDSAMYLCASSRRDRVYNEQFFGPGTRLTVL.

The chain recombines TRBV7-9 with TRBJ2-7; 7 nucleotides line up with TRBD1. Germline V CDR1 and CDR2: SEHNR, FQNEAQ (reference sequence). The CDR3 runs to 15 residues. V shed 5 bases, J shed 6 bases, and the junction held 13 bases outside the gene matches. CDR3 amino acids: CASSQRGSGTVEQYF. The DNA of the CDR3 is TGTGCCAGCAGCCAACGCGGGTCCGGGACAGTCGAGCAGTACTTC.

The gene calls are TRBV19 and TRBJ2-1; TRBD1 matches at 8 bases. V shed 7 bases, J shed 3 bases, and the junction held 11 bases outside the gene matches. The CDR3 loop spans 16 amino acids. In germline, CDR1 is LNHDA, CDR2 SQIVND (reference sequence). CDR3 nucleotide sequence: TGTGCCAGTATGATTACCGGGACAGGTTACTACAATGAGCAGTTCTTC. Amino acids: CASMITGTGYYNEQFF. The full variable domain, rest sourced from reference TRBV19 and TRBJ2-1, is DGGITQSPKYLFRKEGQNVTLSCEQNLNHDAMYWYRQDPGQGLRLIYYSQIVNDFQKGDIAEGYSVSREKKESFPLTVTSAQKNPTAFYLCASMITGTGYYNEQFFGPGTRLTVL.

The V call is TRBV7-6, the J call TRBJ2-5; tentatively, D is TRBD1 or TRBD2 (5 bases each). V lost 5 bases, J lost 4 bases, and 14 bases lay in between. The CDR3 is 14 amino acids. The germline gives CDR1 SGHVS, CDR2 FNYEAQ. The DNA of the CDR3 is TGTGCCAGCAGCGGGGGTCGTAACAGAGAGACCCAGTACTTC. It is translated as CASSGGRNRETQYF.

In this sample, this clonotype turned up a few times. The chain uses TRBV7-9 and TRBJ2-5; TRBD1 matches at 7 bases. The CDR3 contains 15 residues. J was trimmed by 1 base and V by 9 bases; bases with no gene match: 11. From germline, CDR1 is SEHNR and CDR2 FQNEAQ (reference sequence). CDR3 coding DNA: TGTGCCAGTGGGGCTATTCGGGACAGCCAAGAGACCCAGTACTTC. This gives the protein CASGAIRDSQETQYF.